This TCR beta chain was found in a study of T-cell memory formation after mild COVID-19. Whole-study context: In these data, TCR clusters were largely donor specific. Regarding the study as a whole: CD8+ contracting clones occupied EMRA, while CD4+ ones occupied mainly CM and EM. Some SARS-CoV-2-responding clones were already detected in memory before infection. Later expanders leaned CD4+, whereas day 15 to 85 contracting clones were balanced CD4/CD8.

TCRdb analysed the 5' RACE reads with MiXCR anew, one entry per CDR3 protein. The table has some 210,000 distinct CDR3 sequences, 27% seen once; the top ten hold over 9.5%. The V and J ends lost 7 bases and 3 bases respectively, with 22 bases between them. Per the germline V gene, CDR1 is SQVTM and CDR2 is ANQGSEA. The CDR3 loop spans 15 amino acids. Remarks on this clonotype: Antigen unknown.

The chain recombines TRBV29-1 with TRBJ2-7; D is unclear. This sequence was found in an adult woman who had mild COVID-19 (a few samples of this study predate the infection). Cell type and time point are not known. Sequencing used PBMCs or a T cell subset sorted from them (not recorded which). DNA of the CDR3: TGCAGCGCCTTGCTATCGACCCCAGTTAACTACGAGCAGTACTTC. It is translated as CSALLSTPVNYEQYF.